These T cell receptor beta chains were read from a single sample in a study of immune evolution from preneoplasia to lung adenocarcinoma. Profiled with immunoSEQ multiplex PCR; TCRdb holds only in-frame clones, not every one. The sample has more than 9,000 clones, 75% to 85% seen once; the top ten hold roughly 3.4%. Sequencing was performed on FFPE minimally invasive lung adenocarcinoma tissue. The origin of the receptors is a person aged 65 to 85 with lung adenocarcinoma. CDR3s include the opening cysteine and the closing phenylalanine or tryptophan. Fields, in order: J gene, D gene, CDR3 length, clone size, V gene, CDR3 protein, CDR3 DNA. The D gene is left open where the match is weak. The size entry is marked missing in some rows and otherwise reads once, few, many or a size class.

TRBJ2-5 | TRBD2 | 14 | NA | TRBV28 | CASAVAGALETQYF | TGTGCCAGCGCGGTAGCGGGCGCCCTGGAGACCCAGTACTTC
TRBJ2-3 | NA | 11 | NA | TRBV12-5 | CASGLLDTQYF | TGTGCTAGTGGTTTATTAGATACGCAGTATTTT
TRBJ2-7 | NA | 10 | NA | TRBV6-1 | CASSEWGQYF | TGTGCCAGCAGTGAATGGGGGCAGTACTTC
TRBJ2-7 | NA | 14 | NA | TRBV11-2 | CASSLPTGRPWQYF | TGTGCCAGCAGCTTACCCACAGGACGACCGTGGCAGTACTTC
TRBJ1-2 | NA | 11 | NA | TRBV6-6 | CASSTVDGYTF | TGTGCCAGCAGTACCGTTGATGGCTACACCTTC
TRBJ1-3 | NA | 12 | once | TRBV28 | CASRLAGNTIYF | TGTGCCAGCAGATTAGCTGGAAACACCATATATTTT
TRBJ1-2 | TRBD1 | 15 | NA | TRBV7-9 | CASSLEGGQHYGYTF | TGTGCCAGCAGCTTAGAAGGGGGACAGCACTATGGCTACACCTTC
TRBJ2-3 | TRBD2 | 15 | few | TRBV30 | CAWSVTSGGTNTQYF | TGTGCCTGGAGTGTTACTAGCGGGGGGACAAATACGCAGTATTTT
TRBJ1-1 | NA | 11 | NA | TRBV28 | CASSLWELAFF | TGTGCCAGCAGTTTATGGGAACTTGCTTTCTTT
TRBJ2-3 | NA | 12 | NA | TRBV29-1 | CSVEDGRWTQYF | TGCAGCGTTGAAGATGGAAGGTGGACGCAGTATTTT
TRBJ1-5 | NA | 14 | NA | TRBV5-1 | CASSLGTLGQPQHF | TGCGCCAGCAGCTTGGGGACCTTGGGTCAGCCCCAGCATTTT
TRBJ2-7 | NA | 11 | NA | TRBV5-4 | CASSSTYEQYF | TGTGCCAGCAGCTCTACTTACGAGCAGTACTTC
TRBJ1-1 | NA | 14 | NA | TRBV7-9 | CASSLSDLFTEAFF | TGTGCCAGCAGCCTCTCGGACCTATTTACCGAAGCTTTCTTT
TRBJ2-5 | TRBD1 | 17 | NA | TRBV7-9 | CASSRWLTTGVQETQYF | TGTGCCAGCAGCCGATGGCTAACTACAGGGGTCCAAGAGACCCAGTACTTC
TRBJ2-7 | TRBD1 | 15 | once | TRBV6-6 | CASSYALGQGGEQYF | TGTGCCAGCAGTTACGCCCTGGGACAGGGGGGTGAGCAGTACTTC
TRBJ2-5 | TRBD1 | 14 | NA | TRBV19 | CASSTQGAWETQYF | TGTGCCAGTAGTACCCAGGGGGCCTGGGAGACCCAGTACTTC
TRBJ2-7 | NA | 17 | NA | TRBV28 | CASSLGPMGVGSYEQYF | TGTGCCAGCAGTTTAGGCCCGATGGGGGTCGGCTCCTACGAGCAGTACTTC
TRBJ1-2 | NA | 17 | once | TRBV7-8 | CASSLSIPLGGTEGYTF | TGTGCCAGCAGCTTGAGTATTCCCCTCGGGGGAACAGAAGGCTACACCTTC
TRBJ1-4 | NA | 17 | NA | TRBV5-5 | CASSSAGAQTNNEKLFF | TGTGCCAGCAGCTCCGCAGGGGCCCAAACGAATAATGAAAAACTGTTTTTT
TRBJ2-1 | TRBD2 | 17 | NA | TRBV27 | CASSSLPSGRFVNEQFF | TGTGCCAGCAGTTCCCTCCCTAGCGGGAGGTTTGTGAATGAGCAGTTCTTC
TRBJ1-6 | NA | 15 | NA | TRBV2 | CASTRGAGGISPLHF | TGTGCCAGCACCCGAGGGGCAGGTGGTATATCACCCCTCCACTTT
TRBJ2-1 | TRBD2 | 14 | NA | TRBV30 | CAWSVQREGHEQFF | TGTGCCTGGAGTGTCCAGCGGGAGGGCCATGAGCAGTTCTTC
TRBJ2-7 | NA | 10 | once | TRBV30 | CAWSVKEQYF | TGTGCCTGGAGTGTCAAGGAGCAGTACTTC
TRBJ1-6 | NA | 15 | NA | TRBV6-1 | CASSEAGGGNSPLHF | TGTGCCAGCAGTGAAGCGGGGGGGGGTAATTCACCCCTCCACTTT
TRBJ2-7 | NA | 15 | NA | TRBV5-4 | CASSLSVGLGYEQYF | TGTGCCAGCAGCTTGTCTGTTGGGTTGGGCTACGAGCAGTACTTC
TRBJ1-1 | TRBD1 | 17 | NA | TRBV11-3 | CASSFYRGEDLNTEAFF | TGTGCCAGCAGCTTTTACAGGGGAGAAGACCTTAACACTGAAGCTTTCTTT
TRBJ2-3 | NA | 13 | NA | TRBV11-3 | CASSRQDTDTQYF | TGTGCCAGCAGTCGTCAGGACACAGATACGCAGTATTTT
TRBJ2-3 | TRBD2 | 16 | NA | TRBV9 | CASSETPGTSSDTQYF | TGTGCCAGCAGCGAGACCCCCGGGACTAGTTCCGATACGCAGTATTTT
TRBJ1-2 | NA | 13 | once | TRBV7-9 | CASSLSSDYGYTF | TGTGCCAGCAGCTTAAGTTCGGACTATGGCTACACCTTC
TRBJ1-1 | NA | 14 | NA | TRBV6-5 | CASRPPQVNTEAFF | TGTGCCAGCAGACCTCCCCAAGTGAACACTGAAGCTTTCTTT
TRBJ1-1 | NA | 14 | NA | TRBV28 | CASSLPGRNTEAFF | TGTGCCAGCAGTTTACCCGGACGGAACACTGAAGCTTTCTTT
TRBJ1-1 | NA | 14 | NA | TRBV4-2 | CASSPGGRSTEAFF | TGTGCCAGCAGCCCGGGAGGTAGGAGCACTGAAGCTTTCTTT
TRBJ1-5 | TRBD1 | 15 | NA | TRBV30 | CAWSVQGTLNQPQHF | TGTGCCTGGAGTGTACAGGGGACACTAAATCAGCCCCAGCATTTT
TRBJ1-2 | TRBD1 | 17 | few | TRBV19 | CASSMQSGTGGIYGYTF | TGTGCCAGTAGTATGCAATCCGGGACAGGGGGCATCTATGGCTACACCTTC
TRBJ2-3 | NA | 12 | NA | TRBV10-3 | CAIEGDQDTQYF | TGTGCCATCGAAGGGGATCAAGATACGCAGTATTTT